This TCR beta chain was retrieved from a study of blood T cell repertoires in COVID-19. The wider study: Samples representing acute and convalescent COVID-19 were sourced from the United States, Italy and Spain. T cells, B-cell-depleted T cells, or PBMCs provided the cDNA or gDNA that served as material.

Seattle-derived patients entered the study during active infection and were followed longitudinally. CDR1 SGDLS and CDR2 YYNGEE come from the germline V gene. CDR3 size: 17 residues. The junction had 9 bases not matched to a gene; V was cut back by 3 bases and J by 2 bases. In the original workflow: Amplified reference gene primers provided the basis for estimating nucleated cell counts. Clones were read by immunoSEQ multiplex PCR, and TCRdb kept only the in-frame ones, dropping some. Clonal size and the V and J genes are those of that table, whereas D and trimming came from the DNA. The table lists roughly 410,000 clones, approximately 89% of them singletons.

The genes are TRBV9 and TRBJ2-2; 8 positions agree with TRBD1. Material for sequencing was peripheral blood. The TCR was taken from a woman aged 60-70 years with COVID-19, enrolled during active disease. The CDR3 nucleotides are TGTGCCAGCAGCGATCCCGGGACAGGAGTAAACACCGGGGAGCTGTTTTTT. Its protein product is CASSDPGTGVNTGELFF. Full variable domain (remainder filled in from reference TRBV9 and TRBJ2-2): DSGVTQTPKHLITATGQRVTLRCSPRSGDLSVYWYQQSLDQGLQFLIQYYNGEERAKGNILERFSAQQFPDLHSELNLSSLELGDSALYFCASSDPGTGVNTGELFFGEGSRLTVL.